This TCR beta chain derives from a study of shared clonotypes between healthy human individuals. At the level of the study: Three plates were used per donor for CD4 naive, three for CD4 memory, two for CD8 naive and one for CD8 memory.

The study, taken as a whole, reports: The generation probabilities recorded for non-shared clonotypes fell below those of clonotypes shared by all four donors.

The method was immunoSEQ multiplex PCR; TCRdb's version includes in-frame clones alone and lacks a portion of them. Among about 2 million clones, about 95% were seen once, and the ten largest hold about 1.1%. The naive CD8 subset, CD45RO-negative cells positively selected for CCR7, excluded terminally differentiated effector memory CD45RA+ cells. A remark on this clone: Its antigen is not known.

The CDR3 is made up of 16 amino acids. V lost 7 bases and J lost 0, with 18 bases in between. Germline V gene data show CDR1 as MDHEN and CDR2 as SYDVKM. The sample taken for sequencing was naive CD8+ T cells sorted from blood. J is TRBJ1-1 and V is TRBV28; possibly TRBD1 for D (6 bases). The receptor's source is a man aged 18 to 30 in good health. CDR3 DNA: TGTGCCAGCACCTTCTTACGGGACACCCTGAACACTGAAGCTTTCTTT. Translated, it gives CASTFLRDTLNTEAFF.